Presented here are 6 T cell receptor beta chains from one specimen sequenced in a study of T cell responses to AZD1222 COVID-19 vaccine. TCRdb's copy holds only in-frame clones and misses some; the assay was immunoSEQ multiplex PCR. The table shows over 90,000 clones, with around 91% occurring only once. This specimen was peripheral blood, taken on day 0 of AZD1222 vaccination. Receptor source: an adult in good health.

V is TRBV3-1 (or the pseudogene TRBV3-2) and J is TRBJ2-7; D perhaps matches TRBD1 (5 bases). There are 18 residues in the CDR3. Germline V gives CDR1 LGHDT, CDR2 YNNKEL (reference sequence). Trimming pared 0 bases from V and 0 bases from J, leaving 18 bases between. The CDR3 loop reads CASSQDRAEGDFSYEQYF. DNA for the CDR3: TGTGCCAGCAGCCAAGATCGGGCTGAAGGGGATTTCTCCTACGAGCAGTACTTC.

The chain carries TRBV21-1 and TRBJ1-4; the D call TRBD1 from the table was never checked on the DNA. TRBV21-1 is noted as a pseudogene. This CDR3 has 18 amino acids. The CDR3 DNA sequence: TGTGCCAGCAGCCAAACCCCAAGACCGGGACAGGGAGGTGAAAAACTGTTTTTT. This encodes CASSQTPRPGQGGEKLFF.

The chain employs TRBV4-3 and TRBJ2-1; 12 bases are a match to TRBD2. CDR3 length: 14 amino acids. CDR1 is LGHNA and CDR2 is YSLEER in the germline V gene. V lost 1 base and J lost 10; bases outside the gene matches: 2. The CDR3 coding sequence is TGCGCCAGCAGCCAAGGACTAGCGGGAGTGGAGCAGTTCTTC. It codes for CASSQGLAGVEQFF.

This chain links TRBV11-2 with TRBJ2-7; no clear D. The V end lost 5 bases, the J end lost 6 bases, and 11 bases lay between the germline ends. Germline V gene sequence: CDR1 SGHAT, CDR2 FQNNGV. The CDR3 sequence is 12 residues long. The CDR3 is CASSPTRVEQYF. CDR3 sequence (DNA): TGTGCCAGCAGCCCAACCCGCGTCGAGCAGTACTTC.

This sequence joins TRBV6-2 or TRBV6-3 and TRBJ2-7, with D maybe TRBD1 (7 bases). This CDR3 contains 17 residues. V lost 6 bases and J 1 base, leaving 22 bases between the germline ends. Germline V gene lookup returns CDR1 MNHEY and CDR2 SVGEGT. The CDR3 sequence is CASSHTKGAAGSYEQYF. The CDR3 DNA reads as TGTGCCAGCAGCCATACAAAGGGGGCGGCGGGGTCCTACGAGCAGTACTTC.

The chain links TRBV28 to TRBJ2-3, with 14 bases fitting TRBD2. Germline-derived CDR1 and CDR2 are MDHEN and SYDVKM. The CDR3 loop spans 16 amino acids. J was trimmed by 1 base and V by 6 bases; bases with no gene match: 3. The CDR3 protein is CASSSGLAGGTDTQYF. In nucleotides, the CDR3 is TGTGCCAGCAGCTCGGGACTAGCGGGAGGCACAGATACGCAGTATTTT.